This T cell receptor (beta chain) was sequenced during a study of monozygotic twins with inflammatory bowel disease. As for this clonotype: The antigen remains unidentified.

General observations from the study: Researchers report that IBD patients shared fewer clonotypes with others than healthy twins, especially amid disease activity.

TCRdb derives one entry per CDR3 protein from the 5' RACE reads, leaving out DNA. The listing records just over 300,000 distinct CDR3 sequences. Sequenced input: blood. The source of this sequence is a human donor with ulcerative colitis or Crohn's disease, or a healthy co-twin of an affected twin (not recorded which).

This chain's CDR3 is CASSPRQGPRSTEAFF. The chain employs TRBV3-1 and TRBJ1-1; no DNA is available, so the TRBD1 call from TCRdb remains unchecked. There are 16 residues in the CDR3. In germline, CDR1 is LGHDT, CDR2 YNNKEL (reference sequence). The variable domain in full, completed from reference TRBV3-1 and TRBJ1-1, reads DTAVSQTPKYLVTQMGNDKSIKCEQNLGHDTMYWYKQDSKKFLKIMFSYNNKELIINETVPNRFSPKSPDKAHLNLHINSLELGDSAVYFCASSPRQGPRSTEAFFGQGTRLTVV.